This T cell receptor (beta chain) comes out of a study of blood T cell repertoires in COVID-19. Study-level information: PBMCs, B-cell-depleted T cells, or T cells were the source of the cDNA or gDNA that made up the material.

Per the original methods: Using reference gene primer amplification, nucleated cell counts were estimated. This table comes from immunoSEQ multiplex PCR, and its TCRdb copy is limited to in-frame clones, with some not included. D and trimming come from the DNA, and the V and J calls and clone size come from that table. The table records some 70,000 clones, 65% to 85% of them present only once. V gave up 11 bases and J gave up 6 bases; unmatched junction bases: 10. This CDR3 is built from 13 residues. The specimen sequenced was peripheral blood. The chain recombines TRBV12-3 or TRBV12-4 with TRBJ1-1; 9 bases are a match to TRBD1. The TCR originated in a woman aged 55-70 years with acute or convalescent COVID-19. CDR3 residues: CACKKGQGSEAFF. In DNA, the CDR3 is TGTGCCTGCAAAAAGGGACAGGGATCTGAAGCTTTCTTT.